This TCR beta chain was sequenced in a study of human T cells and chemical hapten exposure. Comments on this clonotype: The antigen remains undetermined.

Time point noted: patch test 2, 6 weeks after DPC sensitization. Noted treatment: therapeutic diphenylcyclopropenone sensitization with weekly scalp DPC. V lost 3 bases to trimming and J lost 0 bases, with 10 bases between them. The germline V gene encodes CDR1 DFQATT and CDR2 SNEGSKA (reference sequence). The CDR3 runs to 14 residues. The library attached unique molecular identifiers to individual cDNA molecules. TCRdb re-derived calls from the RACE reads in MiXCR, one entry per CDR3 protein. The sample consists of a few hundred thousand distinct CDR3 sequences, about 6.3% of them appearing once. Findings and caveats of the study: The donors suffered from alopecia, so their immune response may not match that of healthy people.

V is TRBV20-1 and J is TRBJ2-3, with a tentative D call TRBD2 (6 bases). The origin of this receptor is a woman aged 18-29 years with alopecia areata. Some clones in this sample may be carry-over from other donors' samples. Here the sequenced sample was whole blood, taken in connection with sensitization to the hapten diphenylcyclopropenone (DPC). As DNA, the CDR3 is TGCAGTGCTAGGCTAGCGTCTAGCACAGATACGCAGTATTTT. Translating gives CSARLASSTDTQYF.